This T cell receptor beta chain was recorded in a study of T-cell reconstitution after alpha-beta-depleted transplantation in children. There are 16 residues in the CDR3. V was pared by 1 base and J by 0 bases, with 6 bases of the junction left unmatched. CDR1 and CDR2 from the germline V gene are DFQATT and SNEGSKA (reference sequence). There are a few counts of this clonotype. Preparing the TCRbeta library involved the use of unique molecular identifiers. Each CDR3 protein gets one entry after TCRdb re-called the PCR reads with MiXCR. The sample contains about 15,000 distinct CDR3 sequences, around 8.3% of which appear only once.

Specimen: PBMCs, mostly from graft donor cells, collected 60 days after TCRalphabeta/CD19-depleted stem cell transplant. The gene calls are TRBV20-1 and TRBJ2-3; 8 positions match TRBD2. The origin of this receptor is a boy in the first two years of life who had a stem cell transplant for Wiskott-Aldrich syndrome, so the T cells may come from the graft donor. CDR3 DNA: TGCAGTGCTAGAGGGGCGGGAGGCCTCAGCACAGATACGCAGTATTTT. Translated: CSARGAGGLSTDTQYF.